This entry lists 22 T cell receptor beta chains sequenced from one sample in a study of control samples from healthy donors and cancer patients. Produced via immunoSEQ multiplex PCR; TCRdb's table is partial and in-frame only. This table has 100,000 to 150,000 clones, 90% appearing once. The specimen sequenced was blood. Every receptor here comes from a man aged 40-50 years in good health.

The rearrangement joins TRBV28 to TRBJ2-7; D gene unclear. The CDR3 is made up of 12 amino acids. Germline V gene sequence: CDR1 MDHEN, CDR2 SYDVKM. V was pared by 2 bases and J by 6 bases, with 8 bases between. CDR3 sequence: CASSLPRLEQYF. The CDR3 DNA is TGTGCCAGCAGTTTACCCCGGCTCGAGCAGTACTTC.

The chain carries TRBV18 and TRBJ2-1, with a weak D call TRBD1 (5 bases). Germline V gene sequence: CDR1 KGHSH, CDR2 LQKENI. V was cut by 3 bases and J by 6 bases, with 18 bases left in between. This CDR3 spans 16 amino acids. The CDR3 coding sequence is TGTGCCAGCTCACCCTTCTCGGACAATTCTGCCAATGAGCAGTTCTTC. Amino acids: CASSPFSDNSANEQFF.

This chain connects TRBV2 to TRBJ1-5; D call uncertain. Germline-derived CDR1 and CDR2 are SNHLY and FYNNEI. This CDR3 is built from 14 residues. Trimming took off 4 bases at V and 5 bases at J, with 12 bases between the two ends. CDR3 nucleotide sequence: TGTGCCAGCAGTGGAGGCCGCTATGATCAGCCCCAGCATTTT. This encodes CASSGGRYDQPQHF.

This clone was seen once. The V call is TRBV18, the J call TRBJ2-2, with 9 nucleotides matching TRBD1. The germline gives CDR1 KGHSH, CDR2 LQKENI. The J segment lost 6 bases and the V segment lost 5 bases, leaving 7 bases of the junction unmatched. CDR3 size: 15 residues. The CDR3 loop is CASSTGGVRAGELFF. As DNA, the CDR3 is TGTGCCAGCTCAACAGGGGGCGTTCGGGCCGGGGAGCTGTTTTTT.

The gene calls are TRBV27 and TRBJ1-1, with D possibly being TRBD1 (6 bases). This CDR3 spans 15 amino acids. Germline assignment: CDR1 MNHEY and CDR2 SMNVEV (reference sequence). V was clipped by 8 bases and J by 2 bases, with 18 bases between them. The CDR3 is CASWGYREGNTEAFF. CDR3 nucleotide sequence: TGTGCCAGCTGGGGATACAGGGAAGGCAACACTGAAGCTTTCTTT.

This chain joins TRBV4-1 and TRBJ1-1; D may be TRBD1 (6 bases). CDR3 length: 16 amino acids. Trimming stripped 4 bases from V and 4 bases from J, with 19 bases between. The germline gives CDR1 MGHRA, CDR2 YSYEKL. CDR3 loop: CASSLLAGTTITEAFF. CDR3 coding DNA: TGCGCCAGCAGCCTCCTGGCAGGGACAACTATCACTGAAGCTTTCTTT.

The V and J genes are TRBV6-6 and TRBJ1-2; D remains ambiguous. The germline V gene encodes CDR1 MNHNY and CDR2 SVGAGI (reference sequence). The CDR3 is made up of 14 amino acids. V shed 7 bases and J shed 3 bases, with 15 bases lying between them. The chain's CDR3 is CASTHGGSDYGYTF. The CDR3 DNA reads TGTGCCAGCACCCACGGAGGGTCCGACTATGGCTACACCTTC.

This clone was observed a single time. The rearrangement uses TRBV18 and TRBJ2-3, with D possibly being TRBD1 or TRBD2 (6 bases each). CDR1 and CDR2 from the germline V gene are KGHSH and LQKENI. V lost 1 base, J lost 0 bases, and 11 bases lay in between. This CDR3 is built from 16 residues. The CDR3 sequence: CASSPQLGGSTDTQYF. For the CDR3, the DNA is TGTGCCAGCTCACCACAATTGGGGGGCAGCACAGATACGCAGTATTTT.

The V gene is TRBV5-4, the J gene TRBJ2-3; no firm D call. The germline gives CDR1 SGHNT, CDR2 YYREEE (reference sequence). V shed 4 bases and J shed 0 bases, with 12 bases lying between them. The length of the CDR3 is 15 residues. CDR3 residues: CASSPGFVSTDTQYF. The CDR3 DNA is TGTGCCAGCAGCCCCGGCTTCGTGAGCACAGATACGCAGTATTTT.

The genes are TRBV20-1 and TRBJ1-4, with no clear D. V was trimmed by 3 bases and J by 3 bases, leaving 20 bases between them. The CDR3 runs to 17 residues. Per the germline V gene, CDR1 is DFQATT and CDR2 is SNEGSKA (reference sequence). CDR3 in amino acids: CSASWGPSPPSNEKLFF. CDR3 DNA: TGCAGTGCTAGTTGGGGTCCGAGCCCACCTTCTAATGAAAAACTGTTTTTT.

The chain is built from TRBV7-9 and TRBJ2-7, with 8 bases aligning to TRBD2. Per germline, CDR1 SEHNR and CDR2 FQNEAQ (reference sequence). With V trimmed by 3 bases and J by 7 bases, 11 bases remained unmatched. CDR3 size: 15 residues. DNA of the CDR3: TGTGCCAGCAGCTTGACTAGCGCCTCCTTTGGGGAGCAGTACTTC. Translating gives CASSLTSASFGEQYF.

V is TRBV30 and J is TRBJ1-4; D is uncertain. Looked up from germline, CDR1 is GTSNPN and CDR2 is SVGIG (reference sequence). Trimming took off 4 bases at V and 4 bases at J, with 10 bases between the two ends. CDR3 size: 13 residues. In DNA form, the CDR3 reads TGTGCCTGGACGAGAGACGGTAATGAAAAACTGTTTTTT. It is translated as CAWTRDGNEKLFF.

This clone was seen a single time. This same CDR3 is encoded by further DNA sequences in the sample. For the CDR3, the DNA is TGCGCCAGCAGCTTGGCGGGACAAAGCTCCTACAATGAGCAGTTCTTC. This codes for CASSLAGQSSYNEQFF. The rearrangement uses TRBV5-1 and TRBJ2-1; tentatively, D is TRBD1 (6 bases). V was clipped by 0 bases and J by 0 bases, with 10 bases between them. Germline V gene sequence: CDR1 SGHRS, CDR2 YFSETQ. The CDR3 consists of 16 residues.

The chain uses TRBV29-1 and TRBJ2-4; 7 bases fit TRBD2. V was clipped by 1 base and J by 7 bases; unmatched bases: 25. In germline, CDR1 is SQVTM, CDR2 ANQGSEA. The CDR3 is made up of 20 amino acids. The CDR3 nucleotides are TGCAGCGTTGAAGGGGATTCCGGTAAGGGCACTAGCGCGTCACTGAACATTCAGTACTTC. Protein: CSVEGDSGKGTSASLNIQYF.

This clone occurred a few times. The genes are TRBV5-1 and TRBJ1-2, with D possibly matching TRBD1 (6 bases). Looked up from germline, CDR1 is SGHRS and CDR2 is YFSETQ. Trimming removed 4 bases from V and 1 base from J, with 11 bases in between. The CDR3 loop spans 14 amino acids. The CDR3 bases are TGCGCCAGCAGCGCGGGGACACTTAACTATGGCTACACCTTC. Translated: CASSAGTLNYGYTF.

The rearrangement uses TRBV5-8 and TRBJ1-1; possibly TRBD1 for D (5 bases). From germline, CDR1 is SGHTS and CDR2 YDEGEE. With 5 bases removed from V and 0 bases from J, the gap between germline ends came to 11 bases. The CDR3 sequence is 14 residues long. CDR3 amino acids: CASRARVVNTEAFF. CDR3 coding DNA: TGTGCCAGCAGGGCCAGGGTAGTGAACACTGAAGCTTTCTTT.

This clone was detected once. This chain joins TRBV28 and TRBJ1-1; D uncertain. This CDR3 is 13 amino acids long. Trimming left V 6 bases short and J 1 base short, with 9 bases between. Germline-derived CDR1 and CDR2 are MDHEN and SYDVKM. CDR3 in amino acids: CASSSSRNTEAFF. CDR3 bases: TGTGCCAGCAGCAGTAGTAGGAACACTGAAGCTTTCTTT. Looking up the rest from reference TRBV28 and TRBJ1-1 gives the full variable domain: DVKVTQSSRYLVKRTGEKVFLECVQDMDHENMFWYRQDPGLGLRLIYFSYDVKMKEKGDIPEGYSVSREKKERFSLILESASTNQTSMYLCASSSSRNTEAFFGQGTRLTVV.

The V and J genes are TRBV5-1 and TRBJ2-7; 8 nucleotides agree with TRBD2. With V trimmed by 0 bases and J by 9 bases, 14 bases remained unmatched. The CDR3 runs 16 residues. The germline V gene has CDR1 SGHRS and CDR2 YFSETQ. The CDR3 spells CASSLGPDSGGRRQYF. In DNA form, the CDR3 reads TGCGCCAGCAGCTTGGGGCCGGACAGCGGGGGCAGGAGGCAGTACTTC.

The V call is TRBV7-9, the J call TRBJ1-6; TRBD1 might be the D (5 bases). V was cut by 3 bases and J by 10 bases, with 19 bases left in between. The CDR3 has 16 residues. Looked up from germline, CDR1 is SEHNR and CDR2 is FQNEAQ (reference sequence). CDR3 nucleotides: TGTGCCAGCAGCTTGGGGGGGATGGTTGATGGATCACCCCTCCACTTT. Translation: CASSLGGMVDGSPLHF.

The V and J genes are TRBV5-1 and TRBJ2-1; D is perhaps TRBD1 (6 bases). This CDR3 is 15 amino acids long. In germline, CDR1 is SGHRS, CDR2 YFSETQ. The V end lost 5 bases, the J end lost 2 bases, and 14 bases lay between the germline ends. DNA of the CDR3: TGCGCCAGCAGTTTCAGACAGGCAGCCTACAATGAGCAGTTCTTC. It specifies CASSFRQAAYNEQFF.

This clone was counted between two and nine times. The chain links TRBV6-5 to TRBJ1-3; 7 bases are shared with TRBD1. Germline CDR1 and CDR2: MNHEY and SVGAGI. The CDR3 is made up of 15 amino acids. J was trimmed by 8 bases and V by 7 bases; bases with no gene match: 14. CDR3 sequence reads: CASIWPQGVGDTIYF. CDR3 bases: TGTGCCAGCATTTGGCCTCAGGGGGTCGGAGACACCATATATTTT.

The chain carries TRBV11-2 and TRBJ2-1; 9 bases line up with TRBD1. Trimming took 4 bases from V and 0 from J; bases not matched to a gene: 1. The CDR3 runs 15 residues. Germline loops: CDR1 SGHAT, CDR2 FQNNGV. In nucleotides, the CDR3 is TGTGCCAGCAGCTGGACAGGGGACTCCTACAATGAGCAGTTCTTC. It translates to CASSWTGDSYNEQFF.